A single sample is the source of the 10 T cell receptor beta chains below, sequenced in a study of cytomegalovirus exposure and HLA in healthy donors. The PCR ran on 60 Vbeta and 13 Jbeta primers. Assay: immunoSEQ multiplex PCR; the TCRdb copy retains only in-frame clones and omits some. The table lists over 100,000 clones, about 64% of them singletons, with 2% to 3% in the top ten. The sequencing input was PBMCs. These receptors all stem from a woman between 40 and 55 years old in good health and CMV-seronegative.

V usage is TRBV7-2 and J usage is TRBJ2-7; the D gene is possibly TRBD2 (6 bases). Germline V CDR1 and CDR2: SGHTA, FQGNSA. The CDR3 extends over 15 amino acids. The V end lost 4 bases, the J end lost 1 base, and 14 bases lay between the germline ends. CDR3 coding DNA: TGTGCCAGCAGCTCCGACGGCGGGGCGTCCTACGAGCAGTACTTC. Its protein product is CASSSDGGASYEQYF.

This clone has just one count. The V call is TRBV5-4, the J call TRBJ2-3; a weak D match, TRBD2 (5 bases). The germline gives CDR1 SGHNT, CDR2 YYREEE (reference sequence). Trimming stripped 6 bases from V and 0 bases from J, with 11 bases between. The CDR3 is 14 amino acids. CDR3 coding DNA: TGTGCCAGCACTCGGGGTACTAGCACAGATACGCAGTATTTT. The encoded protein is CASTRGTSTDTQYF. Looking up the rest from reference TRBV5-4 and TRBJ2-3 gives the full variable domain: ETGVTQSPTHLIKTRGQQVTLRCSSQSGHNTVSWYQQALGQGPQFIFQYYREEENGRGNFPPRFSGLQFPNYSSELNVNALELDDSALYLCASTRGTSTDTQYFGPGTRLTVL.

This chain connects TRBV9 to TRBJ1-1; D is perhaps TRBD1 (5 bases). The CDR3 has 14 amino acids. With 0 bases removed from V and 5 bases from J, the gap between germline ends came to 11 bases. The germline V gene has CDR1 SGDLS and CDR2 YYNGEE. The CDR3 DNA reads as TGTGCCAGCAGCGTAGAGGGGATAGAAACTGAAGCTTTCTTT. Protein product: CASSVEGIETEAFF. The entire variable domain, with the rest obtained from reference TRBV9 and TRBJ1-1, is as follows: DSGVTQTPKHLITATGQRVTLRCSPRSGDLSVYWYQQSLDQGLQFLIQYYNGEERAKGNILERFSAQQFPDLHSELNLSSLELGDSALYFCASSVEGIETEAFFGQGTRLTVV.

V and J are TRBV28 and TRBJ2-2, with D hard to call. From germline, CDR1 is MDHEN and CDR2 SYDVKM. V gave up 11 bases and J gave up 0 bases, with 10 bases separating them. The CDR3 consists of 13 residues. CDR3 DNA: TGTGCCTACGCCGGGTCGAACACCGGGGAGCTGTTTTTT. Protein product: CAYAGSNTGELFF.

The CDR3 protein is CASSSPFGLADTDTQYF. The CDR3 DNA sequence: TGTGCCAGCAGTTCTCCCTTCGGACTAGCGGACACAGATACGCAGTATTTT. The chain carries TRBV28 and TRBJ2-3, with 10 nucleotides matching TRBD2. This CDR3 has 17 residues. Germline CDR1 MDHEN, CDR2 SYDVKM. The V gene end was trimmed by 4 bases and the J gene end by 2 bases; junction bases not matched to a gene: 9.

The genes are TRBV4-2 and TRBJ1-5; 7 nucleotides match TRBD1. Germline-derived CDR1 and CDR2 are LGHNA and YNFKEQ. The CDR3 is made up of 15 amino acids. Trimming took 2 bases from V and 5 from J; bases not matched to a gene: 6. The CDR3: CASSQLRGKYQPQHF. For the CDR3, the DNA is TGTGCCAGCAGCCAACTCAGGGGGAAGTATCAGCCCCAGCATTTT.

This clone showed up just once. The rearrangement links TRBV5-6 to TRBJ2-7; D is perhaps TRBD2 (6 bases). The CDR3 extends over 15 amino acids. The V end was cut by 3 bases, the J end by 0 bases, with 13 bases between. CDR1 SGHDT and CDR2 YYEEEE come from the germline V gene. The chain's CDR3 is CASSSPSEGSYEQYF. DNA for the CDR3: TGTGCCAGCAGCTCACCCTCGGAGGGCTCCTACGAGCAGTACTTC.

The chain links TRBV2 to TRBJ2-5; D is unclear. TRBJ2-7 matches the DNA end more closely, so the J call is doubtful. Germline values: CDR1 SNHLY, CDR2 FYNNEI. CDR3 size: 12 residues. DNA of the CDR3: TGTGCCAGCAGAGCAGCGACCTACGAGCAGTACTTC. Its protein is CASRAATYEQYF.

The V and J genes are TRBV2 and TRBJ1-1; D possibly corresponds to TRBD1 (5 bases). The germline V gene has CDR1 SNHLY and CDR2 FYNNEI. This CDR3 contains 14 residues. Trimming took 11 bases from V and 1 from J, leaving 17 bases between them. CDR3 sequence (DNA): TGTGCCGGACATTTAGGGCAGACGAACACTGAAGCTTTCTTT. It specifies CAGHLGQTNTEAFF. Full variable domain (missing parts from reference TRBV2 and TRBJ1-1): EPEVTQTPSHQVTQMGQEVILRCVPISNHLYFYWYRQILGQKVEFLVSFYNNEISEKSEIFDDQFSVERPDGSNFTLKIRSTKLEDSAMYFCAGHLGQTNTEAFFGQGTRLTVV.

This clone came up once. Written as DNA, the CDR3 is TGTGCCAGCCCCAGGGGGGCAATGAACACTGAAGCTTTCTTT. It specifies CASPRGAMNTEAFF. The chain couples TRBV2 to TRBJ1-1; TRBD1 matches 7 bases. This CDR3 contains 14 residues. CDR1 is SNHLY, CDR2 FYNNEI, per germline. V shed 8 bases and J 0 bases; nucleotides not matched to a gene: 6.